One sample yielded the 19 T cell receptor beta chains listed below, sequenced in a study of cytomegalovirus exposure and HLA in healthy donors. PCR employed 60 Vbeta and 13 Jbeta primers. Clones were read by immunoSEQ multiplex PCR, and TCRdb kept only the in-frame ones, dropping some. The sample lists 100,000 to 150,000 clones; roughly 80% were seen once. The sequenced sample consisted of PBMCs. These receptors all come from a woman in her forties in good health and CMV-seropositive.

A few counts support this clone. This chain connects TRBV28 to TRBJ2-7; D is ambiguous. The germline CDR1 and CDR2 sequences are MDHEN and SYDVKM. This CDR3 region has 15 residues. V was cut by 3 bases and J by 2 bases, with 14 bases left in between. The CDR3 region is CASSLGAGRTYEQYF. The CDR3 DNA reads as TGTGCCAGCAGTTTGGGCGCCGGCAGAACCTACGAGCAGTACTTC.

This clone was seen only once. The chain has TRBV4-2 and TRBJ2-1; 10 bases match TRBD2. The length of the CDR3 is 16 residues. Germline V CDR1 and CDR2: LGHNA, YNFKEQ. V was pared by 3 bases and J by 1 base, with 3 bases of the junction left unmatched. CDR3 bases: TGTGCCAGCAGCCACTCTAGCGGGAGTTCCTACAATGAGCAGTTCTTC. Protein product: CASSHSSGSSYNEQFF.

The rearrangement links TRBV29-1 to TRBJ1-1; D is uncertain. The V and J ends lost 5 bases and 4 bases respectively, with 8 bases between them. The length of the CDR3 is 11 residues. CDR1 is SQVTM, CDR2 ANQGSEA, per germline. CDR3 DNA: TGCAGCGTTCCTCCGGGCACTGAAGCTTTCTTT. It yields the protein CSVPPGTEAFF.

The chain couples TRBV9 to TRBJ2-1; tentatively, D is TRBD1 (6 bases). CDR1 SGDLS and CDR2 YYNGEE come from the germline V gene. The CDR3 runs to 16 residues. V lost 0 bases, J lost 4 bases, and 14 bases lay in between. In DNA, the CDR3 is TGTGCCAGCAGCGTAGATGGGACACACACATACAATGAGCAGTTCTTC. Its protein product is CASSVDGTHTYNEQFF. Using reference TRBV9 and TRBJ2-1 for the parts outside the CDR3, the full variable domain is DSGVTQTPKHLITATGQRVTLRCSPRSGDLSVYWYQQSLDQGLQFLIQYYNGEERAKGNILERFSAQQFPDLHSELNLSSLELGDSALYFCASSVDGTHTYNEQFFGPGTRLTVL.

The chain uses TRBV15 and TRBJ2-1; 7 nucleotides match TRBD2. V shed 3 bases and J 8 bases; nucleotides not matched to a gene: 7. From germline, CDR1 is LNHNV and CDR2 YYDKDF (reference sequence). This CDR3 has 14 residues. The CDR3 loop is CATSRERGRDEQFF. The CDR3 region has the DNA TGTGCCACCAGCAGGGAGAGAGGGAGGGATGAGCAGTTCTTC.

The chain joins TRBV27 to TRBJ2-1, with D unresolved. The germline V gene has CDR1 MNHEY and CDR2 SMNVEV (reference sequence). The CDR3 has 14 amino acids. V dropped 3 bases and J dropped 4 bases, with 10 bases sitting between them. The CDR3 reads CASSLSERYNEQFF. The CDR3, as DNA: TGTGCCAGCAGTTTGTCAGAACGATACAATGAGCAGTTCTTC.

The genes are TRBV6-1 and TRBJ1-2, with D unresolved. V lost 0 bases and J 0 bases, leaving 11 bases between the germline ends. The CDR3 extends over 16 amino acids. CDR1 is MNHNS, CDR2 SASEGT, per germline. CDR3 in DNA: TGTGCCAGCAGTGAAGCTTACGGTGGAGCTAACTATGGCTACACCTTC. Translating gives CASSEAYGGANYGYTF.

This clone was seen a few times. CDR3 DNA sequence: TGCGCCAGCAACCCTTCCCGGGGTTCCGGGCCAGATACGCAGTATTTT. It is translated as CASNPSRGSGPDTQYF. The rearrangement links TRBV5-1 to TRBJ2-3; the D gene is possibly TRBD2 (5 bases). V was shortened by 6 bases and J by 4 bases, with 21 bases between the two germline ends. CDR1 and CDR2 from the germline V gene are SGHRS and YFSETQ. CDR3 length: 16 amino acids.

The rearrangement links TRBV7-9 to TRBJ2-7; D might be TRBD2 (6 bases). This CDR3 comprises 13 residues. V shed 5 bases and J shed 2 bases, with 10 bases lying between them. CDR1 and CDR2 (germline): SEHNR, FQNEAQ (reference sequence). Here the CDR3 DNA reads TGTGCCAGCAGCAATTCGGGGGCCTACGAGCAGTACTTC. It encodes CASSNSGAYEQYF.

This chain uses TRBV13 with TRBJ2-5; possible D gene TRBD1, 6 bases. Trimming stripped 3 bases from V and 1 base from J, with 6 bases between. The germline V gene encodes CDR1 PRHDT and CDR2 FYEKMQ (reference sequence). This CDR3 has 13 amino acids. CDR3 coding DNA: TGTGCCAGCAGCTTCAGGGGCCAAGAGACCCAGTACTTC. Its protein product is CASSFRGQETQYF.

The chain joins TRBV5-5 to TRBJ2-7, with TRBD1 as a possible D gene (7 bases). The CDR3 consists of 14 residues. Germline V gives CDR1 SGHKS, CDR2 YYEKEE (reference sequence). V was clipped by 3 bases and J by 3 bases, with 13 bases between them. The CDR3 nucleotides read TGTGCCAGCAGCTCGGCGGGACAGAACTACGAGCAGTACTTC. This encodes CASSSAGQNYEQYF.

The chain uses TRBV27 and TRBJ1-2, with a weak D call TRBD1 (5 bases). There are 13 residues in the CDR3. V was clipped by 8 bases and J by 4 bases, with 14 bases between them. The germline V gene has CDR1 MNHEY and CDR2 SMNVEV (reference sequence). The DNA for the CDR3 is TGTGCCAGCTCCCCGACAGACTTCTATGGCTACACCTTC. Translated: CASSPTDFYGYTF.

This rearrangement joins TRBV27 to TRBJ1-1; no firm D call. CDR1 is MNHEY, CDR2 SMNVEV, per germline (reference sequence). The CDR3 has 15 amino acids. Trimming took off 3 bases at V and 0 bases at J, with 11 bases between the two ends. CDR3 in amino acids: CASSLSQVMNTEAFF. The CDR3 region has the DNA TGTGCCAGCAGTTTGAGCCAGGTCATGAACACTGAAGCTTTCTTT.

V is TRBV18 and J is TRBJ1-2, with a tentative D call TRBD1 (5 bases). CDR1 KGHSH and CDR2 LQKENI come from the germline V gene. There are 17 residues in the CDR3. V was clipped by 3 bases and J by 3 bases, with 20 bases between them. CDR3 loop: CASSPNLRKGRDYGYTF. CDR3 coding DNA: TGTGCCAGCTCACCGAACCTCCGGAAGGGGCGCGACTATGGCTACACCTTC.

V usage is TRBV27 and J usage is TRBJ2-1; no reliable D call. Per germline, CDR1 MNHEY and CDR2 SMNVEV (reference sequence). This CDR3 contains 15 residues. V gave up 2 bases and J gave up 3 bases, with 11 bases separating them. The CDR3: CASSLGLNNYNEQFF. The CDR3 DNA follows: TGTGCCAGCAGTTTAGGCTTGAACAACTACAATGAGCAGTTCTTC.

V usage is TRBV4-1 and J usage is TRBJ2-1; 11 bases agree with TRBD1. V shed 2 bases and J 6 bases; nucleotides not matched to a gene: 3. The CDR3 has 15 residues. Germline lookup yields CDR1 MGHRA and CDR2 YSYEKL. The CDR3 protein is CASSQSGTGGNEQFF. Here the CDR3 DNA reads TGCGCCAGCAGCCAATCCGGGACAGGGGGCAATGAGCAGTTCTTC.

In its sample, this clone was seen a few times. This chain joins TRBV13 and TRBJ2-7; 14 nucleotides agree with TRBD2. Germline loops: CDR1 PRHDT, CDR2 FYEKMQ (reference sequence). This CDR3 region has 15 residues. The V segment lost 4 bases and the J segment 2 bases; nucleotides outside the gene matches: 1. CDR3 sequence reads: CASSSGLAGAYEQYF. The CDR3 nucleotides read TGTGCCAGCAGCTCGGGACTAGCGGGAGCCTACGAGCAGTACTTC.

The chain joins TRBV5-1 to TRBJ2-6; 11 bases agree with TRBD2. CDR3 size: 18 residues. With 0 bases clipped from V and 2 bases from J, the junction kept 4 bases outside the gene matches. CDR1 and CDR2 (germline): SGHRS, YFSETQ. CDR3 in DNA: TGCGCCAGCAGCTTGGTAGCGGGAGGGCACCCTGGGGCCAACGTCCTGACTTTC. Residues: CASSLVAGGHPGANVLTF.

The chain combines TRBV28 with TRBJ1-6, with TRBD1 identical over 7 bases. V trimming: 3 bases; J trimming: 4 bases; junction bases outside the gene matches: 9. The V gene's germline CDR1 is MDHEN and CDR2 SYDVKM. The CDR3 contains 17 residues. The CDR3 loop is CASSLILGTAYNSPLHF. CDR3 sequence (DNA): TGTGCCAGCAGTTTGATTCTCGGGACAGCTTATAATTCACCCCTCCACTTT.